This T cell receptor (beta chain) is from a study of regulatory and conventional T cells in RAG deficiency (dated by TCRdb to about 2017). Background for the entire study: High-throughput TCR beta sequencing was used to compare the repertoire diversity and composition of Treg, conventional CD4+ and CD8+ T cells between RAG-deficient patients and healthy controls. Broad study findings and their caveats: Rather than being bona fide Treg cells, the sorted CD25-high CD127-low cells in Omenn syndrome patients may represent peripherally activated cells. Shorter CDR3 lengths were found in all patient T-cell subsets, and >85% Treg-Tconv repertoire overlap at nucleotide and amino acid level was observed in Omenn syndrome patients. Some T-cell subset analyses were not done for some subjects. Compared with controls, Omenn syndrome and CID/AS patients had roughly 100-fold fewer unique TCR beta sequences in Treg cells, whereas the reduction in the other subsets was about 10-fold. Markedly lower Shannon entropy and higher Simpson indices were observed in RAG-deficient patients than in control T-cell subpopulations.

The CDR3 measures 15 amino acids from cysteine to phenylalanine. This entry keeps only the CDR3 DNA: 45 bases, framed from base 1. V lost 2 bases and J lost 5 bases; the stretch between them is 15 bases long. For CDR1 and CDR2, the germline V gene lists SGDLS and YYNGEE. For repertoire analyses, the comparison group consisted of several healthy control donors. Before genomic DNA extraction, CD8+ T cells lacking CD4 were purified from blood. Comment on this clone: The specificity of this receptor is unknown. Per-base quality was not reported, and no clone a single base away is much larger than it.

To prepare the library, the immunoSEQ multiplex PCR assay was applied. Genomic DNA from the sorted T-cell subsets was used to amplify and sequence rearranged TCR beta chain products. Processing in the source paper ran as follows. Shannon entropy and Simpson indices were used to measure the diversity of productive TCR beta rearrangements in each repertoire. Clonal expansion was assessed by the summed frequency of the 100 most abundant productive TCR beta clonotypes among total reads. The TRB repertoires were evaluated with a self-reactivity index based on amino acid usage at CDR3beta positions 6 and 7. Two-way ANOVA was used for repertoire analyses, and Student t or Mann-Whitney tests were used for flow cytometric analyses. TCRdb holds this immuneACCESS table with in-frame rearrangements only. Some clones are missing; in checked studies, unresolved V genes explain under half, and the rest has no known cause. V and J calls and clone size are copied from that table; D and trimming were computed from the DNA. Recorded for this sample are 25,000 to 35,000 clones; around 90% of them occurred a single time. The biggest ten clones account for under 7% of the sample.

The same specimen was also included in a second study, on regulatory T cells. The second study, in turn, reports: The multiplex PCR used 52 forward TRBV primers and 13 reverse TRBJ primers, with assay-based and computational corrections for amplification bias. Repertoires from patients had restricted unique TRB V-J pairs and skewed V and J gene usage, with the strongest effect in regulatory T cells. T-cell receptor beta repertoires of sorted regulatory, conventional CD4+ and CD8+ T cells were compared between CD3G-deficient patients and healthy controls. Ficoll density separation was used to isolate peripheral blood mononuclear cells. CD3+ CD8+ CD4- T cells were isolated on a FACSAria cell sorter. Rearranged TRB loci were amplified from genomic DNA by multiplex PCR within the immunoSEQ assay. Sequencing of the TRB amplicons was done on an Illumina HiSeq platform. Raw sequences were error-filtered and aligned to reference gene sequences by custom algorithms and were subsequently analyzed with the immunoSEQ online tools. Frequencies of productive and nonproductive TRB rearrangements were evaluated among both unique and total sequences. Prism software was used to run t tests, Mann-Whitney tests or two-way ANOVA for comparisons between groups.

The TCR comes from a human donor in good health. The specimen sequenced was CD8+ T cells sorted from blood. The rearrangement joined TRBV9 to TRBJ2-3, with a weak D call of TRBD2 (6 bases match). The base sequence is TGTGCCAGCAGCGTTGGGGGGTCCTTTGGAGATACGCAGTATTTT. It translates as CASSVGGSFGDTQYF.